The 20 T cell receptor beta chains below come from one sample, sequenced in a study of breast tumors, draining lymph nodes, adjacent tissues. TCRdb re-called the multiplex PCR reads with MiXCR, one entry per CDR3 protein. This sample has approximately 88,000 distinct CDR3 sequences, with about 27% found just once. The lymph nodes were axillary draining lymph nodes from breast cancer patients. Sequencing used axillary lymph node tissue. These receptors were taken from a female donor with breast cancer. Some clones in this sample may be carry-over from other donors' samples.

This clonotype occurred many times. V gene TRBV5-1 combines with J gene TRBJ2-3; a weak D match, TRBD2 (5 bases). Germline CDR1 reads SGHRS; CDR2 reads YFSETQ. CDR3 length: 16 amino acids. Trimming took off 0 bases at V and 4 bases at J, with 15 bases between the two ends. CDR3: CASSLAGTTRADTQYF. The CDR3, as DNA: TGCGCCAGCAGCTTGGCGGGAACTACTAGAGCAGATACGCAGTATTTT.

Notes on this clonotype: The junction and the germline gene differ at one end; a read error may be behind it. The chain recombines TRBV15 with TRBJ1-4; a weak D match, TRBD1 (6 bases). There are 14 residues in the CDR3. Germline CDR1 and CDR2: LNHNV and YYDKDF (reference sequence). CDR3 nucleotide sequence: TGTGTCACCAGCAAAGATACAGGGTCGGGGGAACTGTTTTTT. Translated, it gives CVTSKDTGSGELFF.

Concerning this clonotype itself: With a much larger clone just one base away, this may be a read error. This CDR3 is CSAYAARSNTEQFF. The CDR3 DNA follows: TGCAGTGCTTACGCGGCTAGGTCCAACACTGAGCAGTTCTTC. The chain couples TRBV20-1 to TRBJ2-1; no reliable D call. V lost 5 bases and J lost 9, with 20 bases in between. CDR3 length: 14 amino acids. Germline values: CDR1 DFQATT, CDR2 SNEGSKA (reference sequence).

Remarks on this clonotype: Sequence at one end of the junction differs from germline and may be a read error. V gene TRBV20-1 combines with J gene TRBJ2-7, with D perhaps TRBD2 (5 bases). The germline V gene encodes CDR1 DFQATT and CDR2 SNEGSKA (reference sequence). This CDR3 contains 10 residues. This CDR3 reads CSARDSEEYF. DNA of the CDR3: TGCAGTGCTAGAGATAGCGAGGAGTACTTC.

Ten or more counts support this clonotype. The genes are TRBV5-8 and TRBJ2-3, with D possibly being TRBD2 (5 bases). The V end was cut by 1 base, the J end by 11 bases, with 20 bases between. In germline, CDR1 is SGHTS, CDR2 YDEGEE. The CDR3 sequence is 15 residues long. CDR3 nucleotide sequence: TGTGCCAGCAGCTTGTCCAGCGGTCGAGGCCTGGAGCAGTATTTT. This sequence encodes CASSLSSGRGLEQYF.

This clonotype was detected ten times or more. The chain employs TRBV20-1 and TRBJ2-3; 12 nucleotides match TRBD2. CDR1 is DFQATT, CDR2 SNEGSKA, per germline (reference sequence). After removal of 6 bases from V and 6 bases from J, the junction contained 10 bases not matched to a gene. The CDR3 extends over 15 amino acids. CDR3 amino acids: CSATTSGSLQDTQYF. CDR3 in DNA: TGCAGTGCCACGACTAGCGGGAGTCTTCAGGATACGCAGTATTTT.

This clonotype was observed a handful of times. The CDR3 spells CASSWTDRETQYF. CDR3 DNA: TGTGCCAGCAGTTGGACGGACCGGGAGACCCAGTACTTC. The V gene is TRBV6-2 or TRBV6-3, the J gene TRBJ2-5, with D unresolved. V gave up 4 bases and J gave up 5 bases, with 11 bases separating them. This CDR3 contains 13 residues. Germline lookup yields CDR1 MNHEY and CDR2 SVGEGT.

This clonotype appeared a few times. A single base separates this from a much larger clone, so it may be a read error. The rearrangement links TRBV6-1 to TRBJ2-1; D may correspond to TRBD1 or TRBD2 (5 bases each). The CDR3 spans 14 residues. Germline V lookup: CDR1 MNHNS, CDR2 SASEGT. Between the trimmed V and J ends, which lost 10 bases and 8 bases, there was a span of 21 bases. The CDR3 protein is CATRPKWGLDEQFF. CDR3 bases: TGTGCCACCAGGCCGAAATGGGGGTTAGATGAGCAGTTCTTC.

At least ten counts were recorded for this clonotype. The V gene is TRBV30, the J gene TRBJ2-7, with 9 bases identical to TRBD2. Germline V gene lookup returns CDR1 GTSNPN and CDR2 SVGIG (reference sequence). The V gene end was trimmed by 2 bases and the J gene end by 7 bases; junction bases not matched to a gene: 6. The CDR3 consists of 13 residues. The CDR3 sequence is CAWSRGGRGEQYF. The CDR3 DNA reads TGTGCCTGGAGTCGGGGCGGGAGGGGGGAGCAGTACTTC. Full variable domain (rest looked up from reference TRBV30 and TRBJ2-7): SQTIHQWPATLVQPVGSPLSLECTVEGTSNPNLYWYRQAAGRGLQLLFYSVGIGQISSEVPQNLSASRPQDRQFILSSKKLLLSDSGFYLCAWSRGGRGEQYFGPGTRLTVT.

The rearrangement uses TRBV24-1 and TRBJ2-1; TRBD2 matches 11 bases. Trimming took 2 bases from V and 7 from J; bases not matched to a gene: 0. The germline V gene has CDR1 KGHDR and CDR2 SFDVKD. The CDR3 totals 14 residues. Here the CDR3 DNA reads TGTGCCACCAGTGATTGGACTAGCGGGAATGAGCAGTTCTTC. This sequence encodes CATSDWTSGNEQFF.

This clonotype was picked up many times. This sequence joins TRBV9 and TRBJ2-7; 8 bases line up with TRBD1. The CDR3 has 14 amino acids. Per the germline V gene, CDR1 is SGDLS and CDR2 is YYNGEE. V lost 0 bases to trimming and J lost 3 bases; unmatched junction nucleotides: 2. The CDR3 coding sequence is TGTGCCAGCAGCGTAGGAGGACAGGGCTACGAGCAGTACTTC. Amino acids: CASSVGGQGYEQYF.

Notes on this clonotype: A read error may explain this, as a much larger clone is one base away. CDR3 protein: CASSFRTTTEQYF. DNA for the CDR3: TGTGCCAGCAGCTTCCGGACTACCACCGAGCAGTACTTC. The V gene is TRBV5-6, the J gene TRBJ2-7; D may be TRBD2 (6 bases). There are 13 residues in the CDR3. Trimming removed 2 bases at V and 6 bases at J, with 12 bases between. In germline, CDR1 is SGHDT, CDR2 YYEEEE.

A note on this clonotype: At one end the junction does not follow the germline gene, possibly because of a read error. The chain combines TRBV3-1 with TRBJ2-7; no clear D. This CDR3 has 13 amino acids. Germline V lookup: CDR1 LGHDT, CDR2 YNNKEL (reference sequence). CDR3 region: CASSRTVASEQYF. CDR3 sequence (DNA): TGTGCTAGCAGCCGGACGGTAGCTAGCGAGCAGTACTTC.

Notes on this clonotype: Being one base from a much bigger clone, this may be a read error. The chain links TRBV12-3 or TRBV12-4 to TRBJ2-2, with D maybe TRBD2 (6 bases). The CDR3 has 13 amino acids. Trimming left V 8 bases short and J 4 bases short, with 11 bases between. The CDR3, as DNA: TGTGCCAGCGGCGACGGGGGCACCGGGGAGCTGTTTTTT. Translation: CASGDGGTGELFF.

This clonotype was seen ten or more times. The chain uses TRBV7-2 and TRBJ1-4; unclear D gene. The germline CDR1 and CDR2 sequences are SGHTA and FQGNSA. This CDR3 contains 13 residues. V lost 5 bases to trimming and J lost 8 bases, with 12 bases between them. The CDR3 DNA follows: TGTGCCAGCAGCCTAACACGGCACGAAAAACTGTTTTTT. This codes for CASSLTRHEKLFF. Full variable domain (missing parts from reference TRBV7-2 and TRBJ1-4): GAGVSQSPSNKVTEKGKDVELRCDPISGHTALYWYRQSLGQGLEFLIYFQGNSAPDKSGLPSDRFSAERTGGSVSTLTIQRTQQEDSAVYLCASSLTRHEKLFFGSGTQLSVL.

This clonotype was recorded at least ten times. The CDR3 DNA sequence: TGTGCCAGCAGCGTATCGGGTAGGGGCGGAAATCAGCCCCAGCATTTT. Translation: CASSVSGRGGNQPQHF. V and J are TRBV28 and TRBJ1-5; D might be TRBD1 (5 bases). This CDR3 is 16 amino acids long. The V gene lost 6 bases and the J gene lost 4 bases, with 19 bases spanning the gap. CDR1 and CDR2 from the germline V gene are MDHEN and SYDVKM.

At least ten counts were recorded for this clonotype. J is TRBJ1-4 and V is TRBV12-3 or TRBV12-4; D unresolved. CDR3 length equals 12 residues. V gave up 7 bases and J gave up 7 bases, with 10 bases separating them. This CDR3 is CASTSRGEKLFF. The CDR3 nucleotides are TGTGCCAGCACCTCTCGGGGTGAAAAACTGTTTTTT.

This clonotype appeared many times. V usage is TRBV9 and J usage is TRBJ2-1; TRBD1 matches 7 bases. The CDR3 totals 15 residues. V shed 3 bases, J shed 0 bases, and the junction held 3 bases outside the gene matches. In germline, CDR1 is SGDLS, CDR2 YYNGEE. CDR3 sequence (DNA): TGTGCCAGCAGCGCGACAGGGAGCTCCTACAATGAGCAGTTCTTC. It encodes CASSATGSSYNEQFF.

The table lists this clonotype with many counts. J is TRBJ2-1 and V is TRBV18; D gene ambiguous. V lost 5 bases to trimming and J lost 3 bases, with 5 bases between them. The V gene's germline CDR1 is KGHSH and CDR2 LQKENI. This CDR3 contains 12 residues. The CDR3 sequence: CASSSIYNEQFF. The CDR3 coding sequence is TGTGCCAGCTCATCGATCTACAATGAGCAGTTCTTC.

This clonotype was counted ten times or more. The chain recombines TRBV4-2 with TRBJ1-1; the D is unclear. The ends were cut back, 4 bases at V and 3 bases at J, with 3 bases in the middle. The CDR3 consists of 11 residues. The germline gives CDR1 LGHNA, CDR2 YNFKEQ. CDR3 in amino acids: CASSRDTEAFF. Written as DNA, the CDR3 is TGTGCCAGCAGCCGAGACACTGAAGCTTTCTTT.